The rows below give T cell receptor beta chains drawn from one sample of a study of T cells in narcolepsy. This table comes from immunoSEQ multiplex PCR, and its TCRdb copy is limited to in-frame clones, with some not included. This table has tens of thousands of clones, less than 65% appearing once. Sequenced material: memory (CD45RA-) CD4+ T cells from blood. Receptors were obtained from a human donor in good health. Both conserved end residues are part of each CDR3. D genes are given only for firm matches. Clone size, where shown, is once, few, many, or a class for clones that have expanded.

j_call,v_call,clone_size,d_call,cdr3_aa,cdr3_nt
TRBJ2-2,TRBV4-2,few,.,CASSQGGGAGELFF,TGTGCCAGCAGCCAAGGCGGCGGGGCCGGGGAGCTGTTTTTT
TRBJ2-1,TRBV29-1,.,TRBD1,CSVEDLRGRGNEQFF,TGCAGCGTTGAAGATCTGAGGGGGCGCGGAAATGAGCAGTTCTTC
TRBJ2-3,TRBV10-3,.,.,CAISKSTGVGTQYF,TGTGCCATCAGTAAGTCGACGGGGGTGGGTACGCAGTATTTT
TRBJ2-7,TRBV5-1,.,TRBD2,CASSLGATSLSYEQYF,TGCGCCAGCAGCTTGGGTGCGACTAGCCTCTCCTACGAGCAGTACTTC
TRBJ2-7,TRBV5-4,.,.,CASSLLGDHEQYF,TGTGCCAGCAGCTTGTTGGGGGATCACGAGCAGTACTTC
TRBJ1-1,TRBV5-4,.,.,CASSLLRDGEAFF,TGTGCCAGCAGCTTGCTCCGGGACGGTGAAGCTTTCTTT
TRBJ2-5,TRBV7-6,.,.,CASSERLRETQYF,TGTGCCAGCAGTGAGCGGCTCCGGGAGACCCAGTACTTC
TRBJ2-1,TRBV4-2,few,TRBD2,CASSQDPSGGALNEQFF,TGTGCCAGCAGCCAAGATCCTAGCGGGGGGGCCTTAAATGAGCAGTTCTTC
TRBJ2-1,TRBV30,.,TRBD2,CAWSEALAGGGNEQFF,TGTGCCTGGAGTGAGGCCCTAGCGGGAGGTGGCAATGAGCAGTTCTTC
TRBJ1-3,TRBV6-1,.,TRBD1,CASSSGQLSGNTIYF,TGTGCCAGCAGCTCGGGACAGCTCTCTGGAAACACCATATATTTT
TRBJ1-1,TRBV30,.,.,CAWSGGTGRMNTEAFF,TGTGCCTGGAGCGGGGGGACGGGGCGCATGAACACTGAAGCTTTCTTT
TRBJ2-7,TRBV7-2,.,.,CASSLDVSGAGEQYF,TGTGCCAGCAGCTTAGACGTCAGTGGGGCGGGAGAGCAGTACTTC
TRBJ2-3,TRBV5-1,.,TRBD2,CASSYDLAGAPDTQYF,TGCGCCAGCAGCTACGATCTAGCGGGAGCCCCCGATACGCAGTATTTT
TRBJ1-1,TRBV19,.,.,CASSGGAAGEMTEAFF,TGTGCCAGTAGTGGGGGAGCGGCGGGGGAGATGACTGAAGCTTTCTTT
TRBJ1-5,TRBV5-6,.,.,CASSLAGKDQPQHF,TGTGCCAGCAGCTTGGCAGGGAAGGATCAGCCCCAGCATTTT
TRBJ2-5,TRBV5-1,few,TRBD2,CASSLASGSRQETQYF,TGCGCCAGCAGCTTGGCCAGCGGGAGTAGGCAAGAGACCCAGTACTTC
TRBJ2-3,TRBV5-1,.,.,CASSFGYTDTQYF,TGCGCCAGCAGCTTCGGCTATACAGATACGCAGTATTTT
TRBJ1-3,TRBV5-1,.,.,CASSLAPGRNSGNTIYF,TGCGCCAGCAGCTTGGCCCCGGGACGGAACTCTGGAAACACCATATATTTT
TRBJ2-2,TRBV21-1,.,.,CASSAGESSGNTGELFF,TGTGCCAGCAGCGCAGGGGAGTCTAGCGGGAACACCGGGGAGCTGTTTTTT
TRBJ2-7,TRBV30,.,.,CAWRTGLGGQYF,TGTGCCTGGAGGACGGGGCTCGGAGGACAGTACTTC
TRBJ1-1,TRBV20-1,.,.,CSATPNTEAFF,TGCAGTGCTACCCCTAACACTGAAGCTTTCTTT
TRBJ2-5,TRBV4-2,.,TRBD2,CASSQDGLAGEAQYF,TGTGCCAGCAGCCAAGATGGACTAGCGGGAGAGGCCCAGTACTTC
TRBJ1-1,TRBV7-3,few,.,CASAGGPSNTEAFF,TGTGCCAGCGCCGGGGGCCCCTCGAACACTGAAGCTTTCTTT
TRBJ1-5,TRBV4-1,few,.,CASSKSRGAQPQHF,TGCGCCAGCAGCAAAAGCCGGGGGGCTCAGCCCCAGCATTTT
TRBJ1-4,TRBV6-1,few,.,CASSEGAKYEKLFF,TGTGCCAGCAGTGAGGGGGCGAAGTATGAAAAACTGTTTTTT
TRBJ2-7,TRBV19,.,TRBD2,CASSPQLAGTYEQYF,TGTGCCAGTAGTCCCCAGCTAGCGGGGACCTACGAGCAGTACTTC
TRBJ2-3,TRBV11-2,few,.,CASTDRRNTQYF,TGTGCCAGCACCGACCGCCGAAATACGCAGTATTTT
TRBJ2-5,TRBV6-1,.,TRBD2,CASSRTSGSHF,TGTGCCAGCAGTAGGACTAGCGGATCACACTTC
TRBJ2-5,TRBV19,.,TRBD2,CASSIRLAGGFPQYF,TGTGCCAGTAGTATCCGACTAGCGGGGGGCTTCCCCCAGTACTTC
TRBJ1-3,TRBV10-2,.,.,CAVQVAGGNTIYF,TGCGCCGTCCAGGTCGCAGGAGGAAACACCATATATTTT
TRBJ1-1,TRBV28,.,.,CASSPGGRGGFTEAFF,TGTGCCAGCAGTCCGGGTGGGAGGGGTGGATTCACTGAAGCTTTCTTT
TRBJ1-1,TRBV2,few,.,CASSEQNTEAFF,TGTGCCAGCAGTGAGCAGAACACTGAAGCTTTCTTT
TRBJ1-4,TRBV10-3,once,TRBD1,CAISEPTTGAGKLFF,TGTGCCATCAGTGAGCCCACGACAGGGGCCGGAAAACTGTTTTTT
TRBJ1-4,TRBV5-1,few,TRBD1,CASSIQASGQGRGEKLFF,TGCGCCAGCAGCATCCAAGCTTCTGGACAGGGGAGAGGTGAAAAACTGTTTTTT
TRBJ2-7,TRBV7-2,.,.,CASSANSVAYEQYF,TGTGCCAGCAGCGCCAATAGCGTGGCATACGAGCAGTACTTC
TRBJ2-7,TRBV28,.,TRBD2,CATLRAGGSYEQYF,TGTGCCACCCTTAGGGCGGGAGGATCCTACGAGCAGTACTTC
TRBJ2-3,TRBV5-6,.,.,CASSLPGGRTDTQYF,TGTGCCAGCAGCTTGCCCGGGGGTCGCACAGATACGCAGTATTTT
TRBJ1-1,TRBV5-6,.,.,CASSFARLEGNTEAFF,TGTGCCAGCAGCTTCGCACGGTTGGAGGGAAACACTGAAGCTTTCTTT
TRBJ1-3,TRBV30,.,.,CARYFSNRNTIYF,TGTGCTCGGTACTTCTCCAATCGAAACACCATATATTTT
TRBJ1-5,TRBV7-2,.,TRBD1,CASSLAGGAGQPQHF,TGTGCCAGCAGCTTAGCAGGGGGCGCAGGGCAGCCCCAGCATTTT
TRBJ1-3,TRBV6-1,few,.,CASRLGRNSGNTIYF,TGTGCCAGCCGCCTAGGACGGAACTCTGGAAACACCATATATTTT
TRBJ2-7,TRBV6-6,.,TRBD1,CASSYMGQPSEQYF,TGTGCCAGCAGTTACATGGGACAGCCCTCCGAGCAGTACTTC
TRBJ1-1,TRBV30,.,TRBD1,CALTGRDTEAFF,TGTGCACTGACAGGGAGGGACACTGAAGCTTTCTTT
TRBJ1-1,TRBV15,.,.,CATSRVRRGATEAFF,TGTGCCACCAGCAGAGTAAGGAGAGGAGCCACTGAAGCTTTCTTT
TRBJ1-4,TRBV4-3,once,TRBD1,CASSSGRDRGNEKLFF,TGCGCCAGCAGCTCAGGGCGGGACAGGGGTAATGAAAAACTGTTTTTT
TRBJ2-1,TRBV4-1,.,.,CASSQEAPSYNEQFF,TGCGCCAGCAGCCAAGAAGCCCCCTCCTACAATGAGCAGTTCTTC
TRBJ1-2,TRBV10-3,few,.,CAISEAAGTPSGYTF,TGTGCCATCAGTGAGGCCGCCGGGACCCCGAGTGGCTACACCTTC
TRBJ1-4,TRBV6-1,few,TRBD1,CASSAKQGTNEKLFF,TGTGCCAGCAGTGCCAAACAGGGGACTAATGAAAAACTGTTTTTT
TRBJ1-1,TRBV7-3,once,.,CASSEDSHWDTEAFF,TGTGCCAGCAGCGAGGACAGTCATTGGGACACTGAAGCTTTCTTT
TRBJ1-6,TRBV2,few,.,CASTERTNNSPLHF,TGTGCCAGCACTGAACGTACAAATAATTCACCCCTCCACTTT
TRBJ2-7,TRBV7-9,.,TRBD1,CASSLGQGEGEQYF,TGTGCCAGCAGCCTGGGACAGGGTGAAGGCGAGCAGTACTTC
TRBJ2-1,TRBV19,.,TRBD2,CASSILAALSDEQFF,TGTGCCAGTAGTATCCTAGCGGCCCTGAGCGATGAGCAGTTCTTC
TRBJ2-1,TRBV7-9,.,TRBD1,CASGPRDRTYNEQFF,TGTGCCAGCGGACCACGGGACAGAACTTACAATGAGCAGTTCTTC